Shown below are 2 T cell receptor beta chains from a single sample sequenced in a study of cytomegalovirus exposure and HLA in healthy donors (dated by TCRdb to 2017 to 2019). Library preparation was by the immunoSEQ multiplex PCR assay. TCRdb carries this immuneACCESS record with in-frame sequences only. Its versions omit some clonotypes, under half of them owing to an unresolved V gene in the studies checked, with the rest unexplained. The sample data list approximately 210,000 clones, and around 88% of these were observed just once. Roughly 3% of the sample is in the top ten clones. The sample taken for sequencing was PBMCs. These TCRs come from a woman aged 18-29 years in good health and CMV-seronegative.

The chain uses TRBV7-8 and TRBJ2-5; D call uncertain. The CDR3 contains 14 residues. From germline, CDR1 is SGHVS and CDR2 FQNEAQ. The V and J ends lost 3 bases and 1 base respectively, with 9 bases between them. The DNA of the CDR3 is TGTGCCAGCAGCTTGGCACCCCTCCAAGAGACCCAGTACTTC. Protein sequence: CASSLAPLQETQYF.

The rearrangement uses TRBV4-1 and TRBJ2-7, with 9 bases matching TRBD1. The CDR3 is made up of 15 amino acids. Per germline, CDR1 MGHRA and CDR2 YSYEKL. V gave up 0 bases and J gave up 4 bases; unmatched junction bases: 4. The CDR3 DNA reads TGCGCCAGCAGCCAAGATCTTGGGACAGGGTACGAGCAGTACTTC. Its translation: CASSQDLGTGYEQYF.